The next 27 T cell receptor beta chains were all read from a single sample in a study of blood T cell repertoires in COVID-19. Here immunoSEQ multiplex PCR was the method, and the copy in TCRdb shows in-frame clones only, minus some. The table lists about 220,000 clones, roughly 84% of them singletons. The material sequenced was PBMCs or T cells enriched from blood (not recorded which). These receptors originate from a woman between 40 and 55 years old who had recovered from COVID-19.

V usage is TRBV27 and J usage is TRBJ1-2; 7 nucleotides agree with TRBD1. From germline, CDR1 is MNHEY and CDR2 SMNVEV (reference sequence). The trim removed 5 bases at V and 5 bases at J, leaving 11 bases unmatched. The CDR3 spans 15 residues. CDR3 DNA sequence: TGTGCCAGCAGTCCCGGGCCAGGGGGGTATTATGGCTACACCTTC. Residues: CASSPGPGGYYGYTF.

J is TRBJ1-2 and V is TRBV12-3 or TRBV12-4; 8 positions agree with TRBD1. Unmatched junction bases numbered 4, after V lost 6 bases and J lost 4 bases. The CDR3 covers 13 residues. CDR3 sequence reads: CASSPGQGYGYTF. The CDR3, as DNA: TGTGCCAGCAGCCCCGGACAGGGCTATGGCTACACCTTC.

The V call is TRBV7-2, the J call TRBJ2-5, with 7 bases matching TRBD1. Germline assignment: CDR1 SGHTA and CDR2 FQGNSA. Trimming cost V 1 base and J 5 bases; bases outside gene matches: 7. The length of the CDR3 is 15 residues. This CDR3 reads CASSLDDRDVETQYF. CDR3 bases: TGTGCCAGCAGCTTAGACGACAGGGATGTGGAGACCCAGTACTTC.

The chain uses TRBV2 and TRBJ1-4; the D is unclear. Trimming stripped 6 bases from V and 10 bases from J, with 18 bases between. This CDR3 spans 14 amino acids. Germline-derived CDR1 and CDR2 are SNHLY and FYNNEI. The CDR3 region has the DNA TGTGCCAGCAGACCCTTCGGCGGGTTAGGAAAACTGTTTTTT. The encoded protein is CASRPFGGLGKLFF.

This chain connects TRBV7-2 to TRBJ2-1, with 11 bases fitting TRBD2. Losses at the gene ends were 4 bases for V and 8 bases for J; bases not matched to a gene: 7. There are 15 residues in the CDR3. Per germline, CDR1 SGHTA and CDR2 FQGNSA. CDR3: CASSWLAGGWDEQFF. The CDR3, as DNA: TGTGCCAGCAGCTGGCTAGCGGGAGGATGGGATGAGCAGTTCTTC.

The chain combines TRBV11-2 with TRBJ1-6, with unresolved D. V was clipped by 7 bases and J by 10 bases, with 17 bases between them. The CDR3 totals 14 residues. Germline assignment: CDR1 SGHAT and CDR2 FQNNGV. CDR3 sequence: CASTLTPGYSPLHF. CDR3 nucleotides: TGTGCCAGCACCCTCACCCCGGGATACTCACCCCTCCACTTT.

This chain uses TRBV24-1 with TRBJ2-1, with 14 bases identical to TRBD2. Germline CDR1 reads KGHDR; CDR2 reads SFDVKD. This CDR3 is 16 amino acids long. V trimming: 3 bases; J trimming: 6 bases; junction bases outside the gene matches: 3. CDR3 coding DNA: TGTGCCACCAGTGATCGACTAGCGGGAGGGCCCAATGAGCAGTTCTTC. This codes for CATSDRLAGGPNEQFF.

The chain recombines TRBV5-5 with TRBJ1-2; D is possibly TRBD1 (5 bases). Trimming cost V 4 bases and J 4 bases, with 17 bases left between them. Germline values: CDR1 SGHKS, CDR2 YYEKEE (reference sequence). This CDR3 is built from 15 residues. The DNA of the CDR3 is TGTGCCAGCAGCCTGGGCGGGGCAGGCCGCTATGGCTACACCTTC. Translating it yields CASSLGGAGRYGYTF.

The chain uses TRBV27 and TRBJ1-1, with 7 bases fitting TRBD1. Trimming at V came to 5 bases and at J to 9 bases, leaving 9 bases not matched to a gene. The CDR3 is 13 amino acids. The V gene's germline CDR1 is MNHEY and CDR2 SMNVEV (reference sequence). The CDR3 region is CASSGRQGIKAFF. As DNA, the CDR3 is TGTGCCAGCAGTGGAAGACAGGGCATAAAAGCTTTCTTT.

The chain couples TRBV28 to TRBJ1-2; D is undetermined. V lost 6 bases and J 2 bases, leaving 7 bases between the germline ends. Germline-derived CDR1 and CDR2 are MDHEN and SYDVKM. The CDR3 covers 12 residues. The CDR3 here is CASRAPNYGYTF. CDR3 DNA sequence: TGTGCCAGCAGGGCACCAAACTATGGCTACACCTTC.

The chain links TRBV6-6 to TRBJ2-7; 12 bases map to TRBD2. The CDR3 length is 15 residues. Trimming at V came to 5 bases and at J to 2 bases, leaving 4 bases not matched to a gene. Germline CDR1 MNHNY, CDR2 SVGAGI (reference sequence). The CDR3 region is CASSLGLAGPYEQYV. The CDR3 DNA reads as TGTGCCAGCAGTCTAGGACTAGCGGGACCCTACGAGCAGTACGTC.

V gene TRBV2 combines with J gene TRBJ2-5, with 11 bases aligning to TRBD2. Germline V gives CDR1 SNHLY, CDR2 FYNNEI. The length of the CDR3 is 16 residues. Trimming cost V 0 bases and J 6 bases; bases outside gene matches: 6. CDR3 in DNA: TGTGCCAGCAGTGAAGCTTTTAGCGGGAGGGCGAAGACCCAGTACTTC. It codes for CASSEAFSGRAKTQYF.

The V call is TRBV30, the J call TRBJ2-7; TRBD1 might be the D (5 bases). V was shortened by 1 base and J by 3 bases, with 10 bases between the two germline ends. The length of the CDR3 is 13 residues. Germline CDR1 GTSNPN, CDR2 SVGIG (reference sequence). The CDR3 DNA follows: TGTGCCTGGAGTGAGCCAGGGCGCTACGAGCAGTACTTC. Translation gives CAWSEPGRYEQYF.

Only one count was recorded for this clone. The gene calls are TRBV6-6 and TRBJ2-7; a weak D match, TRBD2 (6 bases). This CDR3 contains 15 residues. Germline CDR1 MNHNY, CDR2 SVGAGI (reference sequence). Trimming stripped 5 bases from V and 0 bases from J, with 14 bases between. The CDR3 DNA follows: TGTGCCAGCAGTCTTAGCGGAGTGAGCTCCTACGAGCAGTACGTC. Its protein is CASSLSGVSSYEQYV.

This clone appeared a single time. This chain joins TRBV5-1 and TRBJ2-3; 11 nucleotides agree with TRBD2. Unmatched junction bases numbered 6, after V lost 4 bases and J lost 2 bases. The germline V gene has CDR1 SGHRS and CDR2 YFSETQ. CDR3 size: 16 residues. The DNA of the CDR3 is TGCGCCAGCAGCCCGGGACTAGCGGATTACACAGATACGCAGTATTTT. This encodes CASSPGLADYTDTQYF.

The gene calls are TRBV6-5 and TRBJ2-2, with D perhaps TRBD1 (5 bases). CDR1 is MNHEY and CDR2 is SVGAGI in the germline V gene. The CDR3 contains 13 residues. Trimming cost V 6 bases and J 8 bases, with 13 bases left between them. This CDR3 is CASSPSTAGELFF. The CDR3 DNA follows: TGTGCCAGCAGCCCCTCGACAGCAGGGGAGCTGTTTTTT.

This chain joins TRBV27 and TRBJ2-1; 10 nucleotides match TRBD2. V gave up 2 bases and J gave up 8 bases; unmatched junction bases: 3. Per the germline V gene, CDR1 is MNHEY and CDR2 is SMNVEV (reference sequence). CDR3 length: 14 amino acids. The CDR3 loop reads CASSLGLAGDEQFF. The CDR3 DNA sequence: TGTGCCAGCAGTTTAGGTCTAGCGGGAGATGAGCAGTTCTTC.

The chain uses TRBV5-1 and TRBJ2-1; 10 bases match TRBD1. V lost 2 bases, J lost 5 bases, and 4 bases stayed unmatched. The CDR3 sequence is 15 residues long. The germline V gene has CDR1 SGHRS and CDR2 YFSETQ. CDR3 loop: CASSLSGTGDNEQFF. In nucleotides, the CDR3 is TGCGCCAGCAGCTTATCCGGGACAGGGGACAATGAGCAGTTCTTC. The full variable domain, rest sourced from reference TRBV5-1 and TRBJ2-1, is KAGVTQTPRYLIKTRGQQVTLSCSPISGHRSVSWYQQTPGQGLQFLFEYFSETQRNKGNFPGRFSGRQFSNSRSEMNVSTLELGDSALYLCASSLSGTGDNEQFFGPGTRLTVL.

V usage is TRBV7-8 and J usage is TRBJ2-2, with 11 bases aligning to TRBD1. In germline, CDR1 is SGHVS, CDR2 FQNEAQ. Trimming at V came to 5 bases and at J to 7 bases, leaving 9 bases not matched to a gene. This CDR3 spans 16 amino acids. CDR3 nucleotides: TGTGCCAGCAGCCTACGGACAGGGGGCGCGTTCGGGGAGCTGTTTTTT. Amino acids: CASSLRTGGAFGELFF.

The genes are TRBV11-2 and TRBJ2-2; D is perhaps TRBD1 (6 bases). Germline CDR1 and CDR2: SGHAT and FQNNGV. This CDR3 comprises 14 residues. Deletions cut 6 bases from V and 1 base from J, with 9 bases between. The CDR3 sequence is CASRKDRNTGELFF. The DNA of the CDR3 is TGTGCCAGCAGAAAGGACAGGAACACCGGGGAGCTGTTTTTT.

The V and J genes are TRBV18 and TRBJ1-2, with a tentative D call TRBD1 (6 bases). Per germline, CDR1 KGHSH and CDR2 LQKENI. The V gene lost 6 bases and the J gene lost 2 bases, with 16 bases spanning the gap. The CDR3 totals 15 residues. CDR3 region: CASSTGGQANYGYTF. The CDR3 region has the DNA TGTGCCAGCTCGACGGGGGGGCAGGCGAACTATGGCTACACCTTC. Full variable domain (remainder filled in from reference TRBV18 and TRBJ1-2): NAGVMQNPRHLVRRRGQEARLRCSPMKGHSHVYWYRQLPEEGLKFMVYLQKENIIDESGMPKERFSAEFPKEGPSILRIQQVVRGDSAAYFCASSTGGQANYGYTFGSGTRLTVV.

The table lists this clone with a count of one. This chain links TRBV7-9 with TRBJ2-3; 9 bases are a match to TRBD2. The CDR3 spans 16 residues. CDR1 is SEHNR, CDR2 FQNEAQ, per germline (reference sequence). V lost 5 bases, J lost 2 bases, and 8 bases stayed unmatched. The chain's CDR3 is CASSPTAGGLTDTQYF. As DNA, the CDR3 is TGTGCCAGCAGCCCCACAGCGGGAGGTCTCACAGATACGCAGTATTTT.

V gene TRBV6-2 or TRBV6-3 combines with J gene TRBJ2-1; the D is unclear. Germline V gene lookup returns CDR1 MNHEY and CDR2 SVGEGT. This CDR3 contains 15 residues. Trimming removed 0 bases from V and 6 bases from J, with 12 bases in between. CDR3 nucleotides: TGTGCCAGCAGTTACTCGAGAATAGTCGGCAATGAGCAGTTCTTC. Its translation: CASSYSRIVGNEQFF.

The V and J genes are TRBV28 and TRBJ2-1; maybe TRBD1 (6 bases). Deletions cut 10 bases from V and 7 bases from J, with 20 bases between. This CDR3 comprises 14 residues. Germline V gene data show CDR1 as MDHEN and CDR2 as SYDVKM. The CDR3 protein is CAITNRDIKNEQFF. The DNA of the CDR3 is TGTGCCATTACTAACCGGGACATTAAAAATGAGCAGTTCTTC.

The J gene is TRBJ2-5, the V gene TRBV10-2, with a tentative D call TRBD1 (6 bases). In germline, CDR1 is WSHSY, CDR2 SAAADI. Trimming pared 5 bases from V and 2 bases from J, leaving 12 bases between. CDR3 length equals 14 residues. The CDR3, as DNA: TGCGCCAGCAGTCTAAACAGGGCTCAAGAGACCCAGTACTTC. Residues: CASSLNRAQETQYF.

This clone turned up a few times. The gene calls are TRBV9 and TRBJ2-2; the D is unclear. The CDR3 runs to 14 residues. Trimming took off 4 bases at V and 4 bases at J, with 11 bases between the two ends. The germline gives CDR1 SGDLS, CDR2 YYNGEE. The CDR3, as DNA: TGTGCCAGCAGCCCGCGTGTCGGCACCGGGGAGCTGTTTTTT. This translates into CASSPRVGTGELFF.

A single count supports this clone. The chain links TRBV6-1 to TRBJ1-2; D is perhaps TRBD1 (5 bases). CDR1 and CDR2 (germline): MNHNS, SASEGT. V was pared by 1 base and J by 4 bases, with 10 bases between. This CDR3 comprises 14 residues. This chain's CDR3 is CASSEVPGRYGYTF. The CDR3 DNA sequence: TGTGCCAGCAGTGAAGTCCCAGGGCGCTATGGCTACACCTTC.